One and the same sample provided the 10 T cell receptor beta chains below, sequenced in a study of T cells in Graves' hyperthyroidism and ophthalmopathy. RNA transcripts yielded amplified TCR beta CDR3 regions. TCR CDR3 underwent first-round RT-PCR with the HTBI primer set. TCRdb analysed the multiplex PCR reads with MiXCR anew, one entry per CDR3 protein. The sample lists fewer than 750,000 distinct CDR3 sequences, around 13% occurring once. Sequencing was done on a sample of blood. The origin of the receptors is a woman between 50 and 59 years old with Graves' ophthalmopathy.

This clonotype has ten or more counts. The genes are TRBV29-1 and TRBJ2-7; D is possibly TRBD1 or TRBD2 (6 bases each). Trimming stripped 8 bases from V and 3 bases from J, with 20 bases between. Germline CDR1 SQVTM, CDR2 ANQGSEA. The length of the CDR3 is 14 residues. CDR3 DNA: TGCAGCCCGATTAGGGGGGCCCCAATCTACGAGCAGTACTTC. Translation gives CSPIRGAPIYEQYF.

This clonotype was detected only a few times. The junction departs from the called germline gene at one end, perhaps through a read error. V and J are TRBV5-1 and TRBJ2-1; 9 nucleotides align to TRBD2. There are 16 residues in the CDR3. Germline-derived CDR1 and CDR2 are SGHRS and YFSETQ. The CDR3 loop is CASSLVASGTYNGQFF. The CDR3 DNA reads TGCGCCAGCAGCTTGGTAGCTAGCGGGACTTACAATGGGCAGTTCTTC.

V is TRBV28 and J is TRBJ1-2, with unresolved D. CDR3 length equals 15 residues. The V gene's germline CDR1 is MDHEN and CDR2 SYDVKM. With 5 bases removed from V and 4 bases from J, the gap between germline ends came to 17 bases. Here the CDR3 reads CASSISDDRFYGYTF. CDR3 DNA: TGTGCCAGCAGTATCTCGGATGACCGCTTCTATGGCTACACCTTC.

Only a few counts were recorded for this clonotype. The chain couples TRBV19 to TRBJ2-6; maybe TRBD2 (6 bases). This CDR3 spans 18 amino acids. Trimming took off 7 bases at V and 2 bases at J, with 21 bases between the two ends. Germline V gives CDR1 LNHDA, CDR2 SQIVND (reference sequence). CDR3 DNA sequence: TGTGCCAGTACCACCACGGGGACTCGGGGAACTGGGGCCAACGTCCTGACTTTC. This codes for CASTTTGTRGTGANVLTF. The full variable domain, in which reference TRBV19 and TRBJ2-6 provide the parts outside the CDR3, is DGGITQSPKYLFRKEGQNVTLSCEQNLNHDAMYWYRQDPGQGLRLIYYSQIVNDFQKGDIAEGYSVSREKKESFPLTVTSAQKNPTAFYLCASTTTGTRGTGANVLTFGAGSRLTVL.

Details on this clonotype: An end of the junction differs from the germline gene, which may be a read error. CDR3 sequence: CASGSSSGRARDTRYF. CDR3 nucleotides: TGTGCTAGTGGTTCATCTAGCGGGAGGGCCCGAGATACGCGGTATTTT. The chain uses TRBV12-5 and TRBJ2-3; the match to TRBD2 covers 12 bases. The CDR3 runs 16 residues. Germline values: CDR1 LGHNT, CDR2 FRNRAP.

This clonotype was observed many times. The rearrangement links TRBV2 to TRBJ2-1; 8 nucleotides agree with TRBD2. The germline CDR1 and CDR2 sequences are SNHLY and FYNNEI. CDR3 size: 13 residues. V shed 4 bases, J shed 10 bases, and the junction held 6 bases outside the gene matches. Here the CDR3 DNA reads TGTGCCAGCAGTGGTCCGGGGGGGGGCGAGCAGTTCTTC. Its translation: CASSGPGGGEQFF. The whole variable domain, filled in from reference TRBV2 and TRBJ2-1, reads EPEVTQTPSHQVTQMGQEVILRCVPISNHLYFYWYRQILGQKVEFLVSFYNNEISEKSEIFDDQFSVERPDGSNFTLKIRSTKLEDSAMYFCASSGPGGGEQFFGPGTRLTVL.

This clonotype was recorded at least ten times. The chain uses TRBV7-2 and TRBJ2-1, with 9 bases aligning to TRBD2. The germline gives CDR1 SGHTA, CDR2 FQGNSA. The CDR3 is 13 residues long. The V and J ends lost 5 bases and 10 bases, in that order; junction bases with no gene match: 6. CDR3 loop: CASSLRAGGEQFF. DNA of the CDR3: TGTGCCAGCAGCCTACGGGCGGGAGGGGAGCAGTTCTTC. Looking up the rest from reference TRBV7-2 and TRBJ2-1 gives the full variable domain: GAGVSQSPSNKVTEKGKDVELRCDPISGHTALYWYRQSLGQGLEFLIYFQGNSAPDKSGLPSDRFSAERTGGSVSTLTIQRTQQEDSAVYLCASSLRAGGEQFFGPGTRLTVL.

This clonotype showed up many times. The chain employs TRBV28 and TRBJ2-7; 8 bases are shared with TRBD1. V lost 2 bases and J lost 2; bases outside the gene matches: 8. There are 16 residues in the CDR3. Germline CDR1 is MDHEN and CDR2 is SYDVKM. The CDR3, as DNA: TGTGCCAGCAGTTTAGCAGGGGGCCTAGTACCCTACGAGCAGTACTTC. Translation gives CASSLAGGLVPYEQYF.

The rearrangement uses TRBV12-3 or TRBV12-4 and TRBJ1-2; no clear D. Trimming removed 7 bases at V and 0 bases at J, with 9 bases between. The CDR3 runs 13 residues. CDR3 region: CASNPQTNYGYTF. CDR3 DNA: TGTGCCAGCAACCCACAGACTAACTATGGCTACACCTTC.

This clonotype was recorded once. A much larger clonotype is one base distant, so this may be a read error. In this CDR3 the conserved last residue, phenylalanine or tryptophan, is missing, so a read error is likely. The V gene is TRBV12-3 or TRBV12-4, the J gene TRBJ1-1, with D uncertain. V lost 5 bases, J lost 10 bases, and 11 bases lay in between. The CDR3 has 11 amino acids. The CDR3 here is CASSQTRRAFL. The CDR3 nucleotides are TGTGCCAGCAGTCAAACACGGAGAGCTTTCCTT.